The present TCR beta chain was sequenced within a study of cytomegalovirus exposure and HLA in healthy donors. This clone counts as medium-sized. Researchers ran the PCR with 60 Vbeta and 13 Jbeta primers. Sequencing was performed with immunoSEQ multiplex PCR; in TCRdb, only in-frame clones are kept and a portion is missing. The sample includes fewer than 80,000 clones, 70% to 75% seen only once; the top ten take approximately 5%. This TCR was sampled from a woman aged 25 to 39 in good health and CMV-seronegative. The sample consisted of PBMCs.

The CDR3 region has the DNA TGTGCCAGCAGTTTCCTACAGGGGGAAGCTTTCTTT. It translates to CASSFLQGEAFF. This sequence joins TRBV27 and TRBJ1-1; the match to TRBD1 covers 7 bases. CDR3 length: 12 amino acids. Germline loops: CDR1 MNHEY, CDR2 SMNVEV (reference sequence). The trim removed 3 bases at V and 8 bases at J, leaving 3 bases unmatched.